This record concerns one T cell receptor beta chain sequence. Between the trimmed V and J ends, which lost 4 bases and 1 base, there was a span of 13 bases. The CDR3 is made up of 15 amino acids. Per the germline V gene, CDR1 is LGHDT and CDR2 is YNNKEL (reference sequence). Researchers sorted participants into cohorts using their self-reported clinical history. The recovered donors of Cohort 3 showed two negative PCRs, clearance, or symptom resolution. These data originate in a study of blood T cell repertoires in COVID-19. Here immunoSEQ multiplex PCR was the method, and the copy in TCRdb shows in-frame clones only, minus some. The top ten hold approximately 9.3% of the sample, which has approximately 390,000 clones, about 86% seen once.

Material: PBMCs or T cells enriched from blood (not recorded which). The chain links TRBV3-1 (or the pseudogene TRBV3-2) to TRBJ1-1; the D is unclear. The clonotype was recovered from a woman between 45 and 65 years old who had recovered from COVID-19. The DNA for the CDR3 is TGTGCCAGCAGCCCCCCATTTGCGGGGAACACTGAAGCTTTCTTT. Encoded protein: CASSPPFAGNTEAFF.